These 17 T cell receptor beta chains originate from one sample sequenced in a study of T cell responses to AZD1222 COVID-19 vaccine. Clones were read by immunoSEQ multiplex PCR, and TCRdb kept only the in-frame ones, dropping some. The sample records some 150,000 clones, 88% being singletons. Sequenced here: peripheral blood, sampled 28 days after the second AZD1222 dose. The receptors shown here come from an adult who received the AZD1222 COVID-19 vaccine.

The rearrangement links TRBV15 to TRBJ1-6, with D hard to call. V was pared by 5 bases and J by 9 bases, with 17 bases between. CDR3 length: 15 residues. Germline CDR1 and CDR2: LNHNV and YYDKDF (reference sequence). The CDR3, as DNA: TGTGCCACCAGCTTTGGGCCCTTTGGTAGTTCACCCCTCCACTTT. It is translated as CATSFGPFGSSPLHF.

The rearrangement links TRBV25-1 to TRBJ1-1; D is ambiguous. CDR1 MGHDK and CDR2 SYGVNS come from the germline V gene. This CDR3 is 15 amino acids long. V lost 3 bases, J lost 8 bases, and 19 bases lay in between. The CDR3 bases are TGTGCCAGCAGTGAGGCCCCAGGAGGAGCGGCCGAAGCTTTCTTT. This sequence encodes CASSEAPGGAAEAFF.

This chain links TRBV4-1 with TRBJ2-7, with D maybe TRBD1 (6 bases). Germline loops: CDR1 MGHRA, CDR2 YSYEKL. The CDR3 is 15 residues long. V was cut by 3 bases and J by 2 bases, with 14 bases left in between. CDR3 amino acids: CASSQVAGETYEQYF. The CDR3 DNA sequence: TGCGCCAGCAGCCAGGTGGCAGGGGAGACCTACGAGCAGTACTTC.

V usage is TRBV9 and J usage is TRBJ1-2; no definite D call. In germline, CDR1 is SGDLS, CDR2 YYNGEE. V was trimmed by 1 base and J by 3 bases, leaving 10 bases between them. This CDR3 comprises 14 residues. CDR3 sequence: CASSVSQADYGYTF. For the CDR3, the DNA is TGTGCCAGCAGCGTAAGTCAGGCAGACTATGGCTACACCTTC.

The gene calls are TRBV19 and TRBJ1-2; 11 positions match TRBD1. The germline gives CDR1 LNHDA, CDR2 SQIVND (reference sequence). The V and J ends lost 6 bases and 2 bases, in that order; junction bases with no gene match: 8. CDR3 length equals 16 residues. The CDR3 nucleotides are TGTGCCAGTAGACTAGGACAGGGGGCTGCGAACTATGGCTACACCTTC. It translates to CASRLGQGAANYGYTF.

This chain joins TRBV29-1 and TRBJ2-5; 7 positions agree with TRBD2. CDR3 size: 14 residues. V lost 6 bases and J lost 2; bases outside the gene matches: 9. Looked up from germline, CDR1 is SQVTM and CDR2 is ANQGSEA. The CDR3 loop is CSVGGRQAQETQYF. In DNA, the CDR3 is TGCAGCGTCGGGGGGAGGCAGGCTCAAGAGACCCAGTACTTC.

This rearrangement joins TRBV5-6 to TRBJ1-5; weak D call: TRBD1 (5 bases). The V gene lost 2 bases and the J gene lost 7 bases, with 13 bases spanning the gap. The CDR3 has 14 amino acids. The V gene's germline CDR1 is SGHDT and CDR2 YYEEEE. The CDR3 region is CASSFRVGHQPQHF. In nucleotides, the CDR3 is TGTGCCAGCAGCTTCAGGGTAGGGCACCAGCCCCAGCATTTT.

The gene calls are TRBV5-1 and TRBJ1-2, with D perhaps matching TRBD1 (6 bases). Trimming stripped 3 bases from V and 4 bases from J, with 16 bases between. The length of the CDR3 is 15 residues. Germline V gene sequence: CDR1 SGHRS, CDR2 YFSETQ. CDR3 sequence (DNA): TGCGCCAGCAGCTCGACTAACAGGGAGTCCTATGGCTACACCTTC. Its translation is CASSSTNRESYGYTF.

CDR3 loop: CASSPWNGGELFF. In DNA, the CDR3 is TGTGCCAGCAGCCCCTGGAACGGCGGGGAGCTGTTTTTT. The gene calls are TRBV9 and TRBJ2-2; D unresolved. CDR3 length: 13 amino acids. Germline CDR1 is SGDLS and CDR2 is YYNGEE. Trimming took off 4 bases at V and 7 bases at J, with 11 bases between the two ends.

This chain joins TRBV3-1 (or the pseudogene TRBV3-2) and TRBJ1-2; D uncertain. Trimming cost V 0 bases and J 9 bases, with 8 bases left between them. This CDR3 comprises 12 residues. Germline CDR1 is LGHDT and CDR2 is YNNKEL (reference sequence). CDR3 bases: TGTGCCAGCAGCCAAGAGACTGGGAGCTACACCTTC. As protein: CASSQETGSYTF.

The chain uses TRBV5-1 and TRBJ2-3; possible D gene TRBD2, 7 bases. The length of the CDR3 is 17 residues. Trimming removed 4 bases from V and 0 bases from J, with 18 bases in between. CDR1 is SGHRS and CDR2 is YFSETQ in the germline V gene. CDR3 region: CASSQGRGASSTDTQYF. CDR3 coding DNA: TGCGCCAGCAGCCAAGGACGGGGGGCGTCTAGCACAGATACGCAGTATTTT.

V and J are TRBV19 and TRBJ1-2; D unclear. CDR1 and CDR2 from the germline V gene are LNHDA and SQIVND (reference sequence). The CDR3 length is 13 residues. V lost 4 bases and J 0 bases, leaving 6 bases between the germline ends. CDR3 sequence: CASSNRANYGYTF. DNA for the CDR3: TGTGCCAGTAGTAACAGAGCTAACTATGGCTACACCTTC.

This clone was seen once. The chain is built from TRBV29-1 and TRBJ1-2; D perhaps matches TRBD1 (6 bases). Trimming took 3 bases from V and 6 from J, leaving 11 bases between them. The CDR3 length is 12 residues. Germline assignment: CDR1 SQVTM and CDR2 ANQGSEA. The CDR3 nucleotides read TGCAGCGTTGAGACAGGATGGGATGGCTACACCTTC. It specifies CSVETGWDGYTF.

The rearrangement links TRBV7-2 to TRBJ2-3; D uncertain. Trimming pared 4 bases from V and 2 bases from J, leaving 10 bases between. The CDR3 loop spans 14 amino acids. The V gene's germline CDR1 is SGHTA and CDR2 FQGNSA. CDR3: CASSSAFPTDTQYF. The CDR3 DNA follows: TGTGCCAGCAGCTCCGCGTTCCCCACAGATACGCAGTATTTT.

J is TRBJ2-7 and V is TRBV10-3; possibly TRBD1 for D (5 bases). Germline loops: CDR1 ENHRY, CDR2 SYGVKD. V lost 2 bases and J 4 bases, leaving 18 bases between the germline ends. The CDR3 has 16 amino acids. The DNA of the CDR3 is TGTGCCATCAGTGAGAGGTCGGGCAGGGTAGGGTACGAGCAGTACTTC. Protein: CAISERSGRVGYEQYF.

The V call is TRBV29-1, the J call TRBJ2-5, with TRBD2 identical over 8 bases. The ends lost 7 bases at V and 4 bases at J; junction bases unmatched: 5. Germline V gene data show CDR1 as SQVTM and CDR2 as ANQGSEA. The length of the CDR3 is 12 residues. The CDR3: CSGTGTRETQYF. DNA for the CDR3: TGCAGCGGGACCGGGACTAGAGAGACCCAGTACTTC. Together with reference TRBV29-1 and TRBJ2-5, the CDR3 gives the full variable domain: SAVISQKPSRDICQRGTSLTIQCQVDSQVTMMFWYRQQPGQSLTLIATANQGSEATYESGFVIDKFPISRPNLTFSTLTVSNMSPEDSSIYLCSGTGTRETQYFGPGTRLLVL.

CDR3: CSVGEGQFTEAFF. The CDR3 coding sequence is TGCAGCGTTGGGGAGGGACAATTCACTGAAGCTTTCTTT. The rearrangement joins TRBV29-1 to TRBJ1-1; possibly TRBD1 for D (6 bases). V was shortened by 4 bases and J by 4 bases, with 13 bases between the two germline ends. The CDR3 has 13 amino acids. CDR1 is SQVTM and CDR2 is ANQGSEA in the germline V gene.